These T cell receptor beta chains were read from a single sample in a study of CD8 T cells in ankylosing spondylitis. A single record per CDR3 protein comes from TCRdb applying MiXCR to the 5' RACE reads. Of a few hundred thousand distinct CDR3 sequences in the sample, 15% to 20% are singletons; the top ten hold about a third. The sequenced material came from blood, either unsorted or a sorted T cell fraction (not recorded which). The receptors were gathered from a male donor with ankylosing spondylitis or in good health (not recorded which). CDR3s include the opening cysteine and the closing phenylalanine or tryptophan. A D gene is named only where the DNA matches it firmly. Clone size is not always given. Where it is, it says once, few, many or a class for expanded clones.

abundance,d_gene,v_gene,j_gene,CDR3aa,CDR3nt
NA,NA,TRBV6-5,TRBJ2-3,CASSYSIAESTDTQYF,TGTGCCAGCAGTTACTCGATCGCGGAGAGCACAGATACGCAGTATTTT
many,TRBD1,TRBV4-1,TRBJ2-2,CASSQERGRVSGELFF,TGCGCCAGCAGCCAAGAAAGGGGGCGTGTGAGCGGGGAGCTGTTTTTT
few,NA,TRBV29-1,TRBJ2-1,CSAPDSYSYNEQFF,TGCAGCGCCCCCGACAGTTACTCCTACAATGAGCAGTTCTTC
NA,TRBD1,TRBV6-1,TRBJ1-6,CASSPQGVENSPLHF,TGTGCCAGCAGTCCTCAGGGGGTAGAGAATTCACCCCTCCACTTT
NA,TRBD1,TRBV5-6,TRBJ2-7,CASSPGQGSETVYEQYF,TGTGCCAGCAGCCCGGGACAGGGGTCGGAGACAGTCTACGAGCAGTACTTC
NA,TRBD1,TRBV4-3,TRBJ2-7,CASSQGQGRGSYEQYF,TGCGCCAGCAGCCAAGGACAGGGGAGAGGATCCTACGAGCAGTACTTC
many,TRBD1,TRBV5-1,TRBJ2-7,CASSADGTGYSYEQYF,TGCGCCAGCAGCGCCGATGGGACAGGGTACTCCTACGAGCAGTACTTC
few,TRBD2,TRBV27,TRBJ2-5,CASSGLADPSTQYF,TGTGCCAGCAGCGGACTAGCAGACCCTTCGACCCAGTACTTC
many,TRBD2,TRBV20-1,TRBJ2-1,CSARLRLAGAYNEQFF,TGCAGTGCTAGACTACGACTAGCGGGAGCTTACAATGAGCAGTTCTTC
many,TRBD2,TRBV9,TRBJ2-7,CASSAGGLLAGRYEQYF,TGTGCCAGCAGCGCCGGCGGGCTACTAGCGGGCCGCTACGAGCAGTACTTC
few,NA,TRBV20-1,TRBJ1-6,CSAGGGYNSPLHF,TGCAGTGCTGGTGGAGGGTATAATTCACCCCTCCACTTT
few,TRBD2,TRBV5-6,TRBJ2-2,CASSYGLAEGRELFF,TGTGCCAGCAGCTATGGACTAGCGGAGGGCCGCGAGCTGTTTTTT
few,NA,TRBV20-1,TRBJ2-1,CSARGKEKRPNNEQFF,TGCAGTGCTAGAGGGAAAGAGAAGCGGCCAAACAATGAGCAGTTCTTC
many,TRBD1,TRBV25-1,TRBJ1-1,CASSLTPGGTEAFF,TGTGCCAGCAGTCTTACTCCAGGGGGCACTGAAGCTTTCTTT
NA,TRBD1,TRBV28,TRBJ2-7,CASSPFRRAGGEQYF,TGTGCCAGCAGTCCTTTCCGTCGGGCAGGGGGCGAGCAGTACTTC
NA,TRBD1,TRBV7-8,TRBJ2-7,CASSHPGQEYEQYF,TGTGCCAGCAGCCACCCGGGACAGGAGTACGAGCAGTACTTC
NA,NA,TRBV27,TRBJ1-6,CASSLLEGSPLHF,TGTGCCAGCAGCCTACTCGAGGGTTCACCCCTCCACTTT
few,NA,TRBV15,TRBJ2-5,CATSREITPPPTETQYF,TGTGCCACCAGCAGAGAGATTACGCCTCCCCCAACAGAGACCCAGTACTTC
NA,TRBD1,TRBV6-2/TRBV6-3,TRBJ2-7,CASRHRDRTSYEQYF,TGTGCCAGCAGGCACCGGGACAGGACCTCCTACGAGCAGTACTTC
NA,TRBD1,TRBV10-3,TRBJ2-5,CAISGGQEWTQGRRETQYF,TGTGCCATCAGTGGAGGACAGGAATGGACCCAGGGACGGAGGGAGACCCAGTACTTC
many,TRBD2,TRBV3-1,TRBJ2-5,CASSQDNQRDSVRGTQYF,TGTGCCAGCAGCCAAGATAACCAGCGGGATTCGGTAAGGGGGACCCAGTACTTC
many,NA,TRBV29-1,TRBJ2-7,CSVESIGEDYEQYF,TGCAGCGTTGAAAGTATCGGGGAGGACTACGAGCAGTACTTC
many,TRBD2,TRBV4-3,TRBJ2-1,CASSPELAGGHNEQFF,TGCGCCAGCAGCCCCGAACTAGCGGGAGGGCACAATGAGCAGTTCTTC
many,TRBD1,TRBV15,TRBJ1-5,CATSMTGPHQPQHF,TGTGCCACCAGTATGACAGGGCCCCATCAGCCCCAGCATTTT
NA,NA,TRBV5-6,TRBJ1-2,CASSPGTSYGYTF,TGTGCCAGCAGCCCCGGGACATCCTATGGCTACACCTTC
NA,NA,TRBV12-3/TRBV12-4,TRBJ2-1,CASNIGGPYNEQFF,TGTGCCAGCAATATAGGGGGACCCTACAATGAGCAGTTCTTC
few,NA,TRBV5-1,TRBJ2-3,CASSIANQGGDTDTQYF,TGCGCCAGCAGCATCGCAAACCAGGGGGGGGACACAGATACGCAGTATTTT
few,NA,TRBV29-1,TRBJ2-1,CSAAGQMGDEQFF,TGCAGCGCCGCAGGACAGATGGGAGATGAGCAGTTCTTC
few,TRBD2,TRBV20-1,TRBJ2-5,CSARDRDYVSRYQETQYF,TGCAGTGCTAGAGATAGGGACTACGTTTCTAGGTACCAAGAGACCCAGTACTTC
NA,NA,TRBV2,TRBJ2-1,CTSSRGPDQLEKDNEQFF,TGTACCAGCAGCCGAGGACCCGACCAGCTCGAGAAAGACAATGAGCAGTTCTTC
NA,NA,TRBV4-1,TRBJ2-7,CASSQDDPTGFYEQYF,TGCGCCAGCAGCCAAGATGACCCGACAGGCTTCTACGAGCAGTACTTC
NA,NA,TRBV7-8,TRBJ2-1,CASSPGGGESINEQFF,TGTGCCAGCAGCCCAGGCGGCGGCGAGTCGATTAATGAGCAGTTCTTC
NA,NA,TRBV6-6,TRBJ1-1,CASSPPEGREAFF,TGTGCCAGCAGCCCACCAGAGGGCCGTGAAGCTTTCTTT
NA,NA,TRBV4-2,TRBJ1-3,CASSQVGSGNTIYF,TGTGCCAGCAGCCAAGTAGGATCTGGAAACACCATATATTTT
few,TRBD2,TRBV5-1,TRBJ2-7,CASSPGLAGGDEQYF,TGCGCCAGCAGCCCGGGACTAGCGGGAGGGGACGAGCAGTACTTC
few,NA,TRBV28,TRBJ2-2,CASSFRTDGRSGELFF,TGTGCCAGCAGTTTTCGGACAGACGGACGGTCCGGGGAGCTGTTTTTT
once,TRBD1,TRBV20-1,TRBJ2-5,CSARQGVPQETQYF,TGCAGTGCCCGGCAGGGGGTGCCGCAAGAGACCCAGTACTTC
NA,TRBD2,TRBV28,TRBJ2-3,CASSLVGLYTDTQYF,TGTGCCAGCAGTTTGGTGGGACTATACACAGATACGCAGTATTTT
few,NA,TRBV12-3/TRBV12-4,TRBJ2-2,CASSSTSTNTGELFF,TGTGCCAGCAGTTCGACTAGTACTAACACCGGGGAGCTGTTTTTT
NA,TRBD1,TRBV2,TRBJ2-1,CASSEDRVSYNEQFF,TGTGCCAGCAGTGAGGACAGGGTATCCTACAATGAGCAGTTCTTC
many,NA,TRBV2,TRBJ2-7,CASSDGGAYEQYF,TGTGCCAGCAGTGACGGTGGGGCGTACGAGCAGTACTTC
many,TRBD2,TRBV5-1,TRBJ2-7,CASSLALLAGDDEQYF,TGCGCCAGCAGCTTGGCCCTACTAGCGGGAGACGACGAGCAGTACTTC
NA,TRBD1,TRBV4-3,TRBJ2-7,CASSQGIGRDRDYEQYF,TGCGCCAGCAGCCAAGGTATTGGTCGGGACAGGGACTACGAGCAGTACTTC
NA,NA,TRBV27,TRBJ2-7,CASSLATSSDEQYF,TGTGCCAGCAGTTTAGCCACTAGCTCTGACGAGCAGTACTTC
many,NA,TRBV9,TRBJ2-7,CASSTSGTTDEQYF,TGTGCCAGCAGCACCTCCGGGACAACGGACGAGCAGTACTTC
NA,NA,TRBV5-6,TRBJ2-7,CASSGGTEPYEQYF,TGTGCCAGCAGCGGGGGGACCGAACCCTACGAGCAGTACTTC
NA,NA,TRBV29-1,TRBJ1-5,CSVEEGFGQPQHF,TGCAGCGTTGAAGAGGGGTTTGGTCAGCCCCAGCATTTT
NA,NA,TRBV19,TRBJ2-7,CASSIRGRAGALYEQYF,TGTGCCAGTAGTATAAGGGGCCGGGCAGGGGCTCTCTACGAGCAGTACTTC
few,NA,TRBV7-8,TRBJ2-2,CASSSQVGELFF,TGTGCCAGCAGCTCACAGGTTGGGGAGCTGTTTTTT